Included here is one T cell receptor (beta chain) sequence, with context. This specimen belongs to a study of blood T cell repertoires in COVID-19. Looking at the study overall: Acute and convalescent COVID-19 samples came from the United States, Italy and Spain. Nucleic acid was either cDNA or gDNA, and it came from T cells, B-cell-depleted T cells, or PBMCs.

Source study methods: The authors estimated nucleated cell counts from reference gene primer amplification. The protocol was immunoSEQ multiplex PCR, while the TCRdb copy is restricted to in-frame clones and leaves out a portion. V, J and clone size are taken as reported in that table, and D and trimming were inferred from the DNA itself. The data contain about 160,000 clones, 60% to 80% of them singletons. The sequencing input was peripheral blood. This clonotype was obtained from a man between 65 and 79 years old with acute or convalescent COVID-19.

The CDR3 spells CASSYPVQGSLNTEAFF. In DNA form, the CDR3 reads TGTGCCAGCAGTTACCCCGTACAGGGGTCCTTGAACACTGAAGCTTTCTTT. The V and J genes are TRBV6-2 or TRBV6-3 and TRBJ1-1, with TRBD1 identical over 7 bases. Germline lookup yields CDR1 MNHEY and CDR2 SVGEGT. This CDR3 has 17 amino acids. V was pared by 2 bases and J by 0 bases, with 9 bases of the junction left unmatched.